This TCR beta chain was profiled in a study of cytomegalovirus exposure and HLA in healthy donors. This CDR3 spans 12 amino acids. Germline CDR1 reads SGHTA; CDR2 reads FQGTGA. The J segment lost 8 bases and the V segment lost 3 bases, leaving 2 bases of the junction unmatched. PCR was performed using 60 Vbeta and 13 Jbeta primers. The repertoire was sequenced with immunoSEQ multiplex PCR; TCRdb's copy has only in-frame clones and lacks some. The table has around 190,000 clones, around 90% seen once. V gene TRBV7-3 combines with J gene TRBJ2-3, with TRBD2 matching 7 bases. This sequence was found in a boy aged 2 to 10 in good health and CMV-seronegative. The sequenced material came from PBMCs. The CDR3 DNA sequence: TGTGCCAGCAGCTTCTCGGGGGGTACGCAGTATTTT. It codes for CASSFSGGTQYF.